This T cell receptor beta chain was observed in a study of blood T cells in healthy people across ages. Study findings and constraints: The fall in TCR beta diversity per million T cells was roughly linear with age.

The use of a sample-barcoded 5' primer and a J-beta primer mix characterized a second PCR of roughly 6 to 11 cycles. TCRdb itself ran the 5' RACE reads through MiXCR, one entry per CDR3 protein. Among approximately 800,000 distinct CDR3 sequences, roughly 56% were seen once, and the ten largest hold approximately 24%. Germline CDR1 DFQATT, CDR2 SNEGSKA (reference sequence). The CDR3 spans 16 residues. Trimming shortened V by 6 bases and J by 3 bases, and 22 bases separated the two germline ends. The donors, all healthy, were Caucasians living in Russia, aged roughly 6 to 100. A note on this clonotype: Its antigen is currently unknown.

The sequencing sample was made of blood. The chain joins TRBV20-1 to TRBJ2-3; weak D call: TRBD2 (6 bases). This receptor was identified in a man aged 40-49 years in good health. The CDR3, as DNA: TGCAGTGCCACAGGCGGGGCCCTGGGGAGGACAGATACGCAGTATTTT. Protein sequence: CSATGGALGRTDTQYF.